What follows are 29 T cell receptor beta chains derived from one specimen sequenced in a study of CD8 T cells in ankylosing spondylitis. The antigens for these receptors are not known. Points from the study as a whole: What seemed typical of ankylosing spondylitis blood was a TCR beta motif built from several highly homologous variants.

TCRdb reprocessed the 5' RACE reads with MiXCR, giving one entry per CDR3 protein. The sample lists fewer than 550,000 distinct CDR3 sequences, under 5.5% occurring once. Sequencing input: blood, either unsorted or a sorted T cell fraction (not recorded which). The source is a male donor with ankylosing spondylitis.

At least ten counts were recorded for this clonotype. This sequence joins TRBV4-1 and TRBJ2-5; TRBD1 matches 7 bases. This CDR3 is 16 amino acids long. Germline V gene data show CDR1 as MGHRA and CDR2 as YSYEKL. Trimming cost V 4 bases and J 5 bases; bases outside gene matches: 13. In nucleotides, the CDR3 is TGCGCCAGCAGCCGAAGCCTGACAGGGAAAGAGGAGACCCAGTACTTC. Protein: CASSRSLTGKEETQYF.

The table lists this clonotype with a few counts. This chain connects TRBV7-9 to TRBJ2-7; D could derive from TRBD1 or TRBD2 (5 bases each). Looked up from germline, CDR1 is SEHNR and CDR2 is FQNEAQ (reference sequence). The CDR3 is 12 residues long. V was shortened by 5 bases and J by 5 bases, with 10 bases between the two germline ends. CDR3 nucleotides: TGTGCCAGCAGCGCCGGGACGAACGAGCAGTACTTC. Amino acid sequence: CASSAGTNEQYF.

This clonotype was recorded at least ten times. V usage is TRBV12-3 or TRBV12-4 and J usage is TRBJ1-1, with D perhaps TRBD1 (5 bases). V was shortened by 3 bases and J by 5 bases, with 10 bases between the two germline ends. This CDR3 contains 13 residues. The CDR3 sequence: CASSLRGMTEAFF. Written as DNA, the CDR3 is TGTGCCAGCAGTTTGAGGGGAATGACTGAAGCTTTCTTT.

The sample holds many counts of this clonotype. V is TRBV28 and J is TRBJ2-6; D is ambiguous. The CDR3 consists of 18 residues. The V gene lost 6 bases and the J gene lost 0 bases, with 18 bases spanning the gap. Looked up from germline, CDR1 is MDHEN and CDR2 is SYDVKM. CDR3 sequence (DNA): TGTGCCAGCAGAGCCCCCGAGACGGATTACTCTGGGGCCAACGTCCTGACTTTC. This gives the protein CASRAPETDYSGANVLTF. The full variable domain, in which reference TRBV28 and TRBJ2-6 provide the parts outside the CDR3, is DVKVTQSSRYLVKRTGEKVFLECVQDMDHENMFWYRQDPGLGLRLIYFSYDVKMKEKGDIPEGYSVSREKKERFSLILESASTNQTSMYLCASRAPETDYSGANVLTFGAGSRLTVL.

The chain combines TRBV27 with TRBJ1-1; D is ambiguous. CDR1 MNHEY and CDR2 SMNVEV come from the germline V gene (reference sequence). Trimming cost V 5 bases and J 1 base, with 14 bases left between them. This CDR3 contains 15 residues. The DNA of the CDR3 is TGTGCCAGCAGTCCCTCGGCGGACCCGAACACTGAAGCTTTCTTT. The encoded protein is CASSPSADPNTEAFF.

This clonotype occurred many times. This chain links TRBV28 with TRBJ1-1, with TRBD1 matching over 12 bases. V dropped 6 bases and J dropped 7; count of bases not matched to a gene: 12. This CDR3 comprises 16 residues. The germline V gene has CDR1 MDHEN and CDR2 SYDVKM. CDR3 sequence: CASSSPPGQGAGEAFF. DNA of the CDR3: TGTGCCAGCAGCTCCCCACCGGGACAGGGGGCTGGTGAAGCTTTCTTT.

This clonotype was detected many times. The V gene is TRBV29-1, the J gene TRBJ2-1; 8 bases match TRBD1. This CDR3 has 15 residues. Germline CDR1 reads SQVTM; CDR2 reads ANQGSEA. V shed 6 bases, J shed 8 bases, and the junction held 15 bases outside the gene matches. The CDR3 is CSVSWGQGALDEQFF. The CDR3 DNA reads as TGCAGCGTCTCCTGGGGGCAGGGGGCCCTGGATGAGCAGTTCTTC.

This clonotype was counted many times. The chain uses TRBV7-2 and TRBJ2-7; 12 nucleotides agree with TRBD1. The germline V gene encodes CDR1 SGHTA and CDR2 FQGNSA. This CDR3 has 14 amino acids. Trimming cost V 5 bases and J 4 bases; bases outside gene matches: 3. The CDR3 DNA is TGTGCCAGCAGCAGGGACAGGGGGCGGTACGAGCAGTACTTC. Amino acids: CASSRDRGRYEQYF.

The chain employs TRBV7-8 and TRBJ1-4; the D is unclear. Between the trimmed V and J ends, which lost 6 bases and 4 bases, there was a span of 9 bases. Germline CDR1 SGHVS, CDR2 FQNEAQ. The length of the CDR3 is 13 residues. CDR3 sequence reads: CASRKEFNEKLFF. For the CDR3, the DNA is TGTGCCAGCAGGAAGGAATTTAATGAAAAACTGTTTTTT.

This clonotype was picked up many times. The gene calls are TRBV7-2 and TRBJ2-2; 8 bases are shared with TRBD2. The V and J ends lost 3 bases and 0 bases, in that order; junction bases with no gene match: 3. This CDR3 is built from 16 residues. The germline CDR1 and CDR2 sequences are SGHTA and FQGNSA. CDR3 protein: CASSLGLDPNTGELFF. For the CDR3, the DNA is TGTGCCAGCAGCTTGGGACTAGACCCGAACACCGGGGAGCTGTTTTTT.

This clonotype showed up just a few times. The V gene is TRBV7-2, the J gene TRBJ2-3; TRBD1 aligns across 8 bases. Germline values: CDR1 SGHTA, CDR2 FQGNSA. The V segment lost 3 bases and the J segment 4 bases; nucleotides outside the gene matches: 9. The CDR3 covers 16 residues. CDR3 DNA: TGTGCCAGCAGCTTTACAGGGGGAAGAGGGTCAGATACGCAGTATTTT. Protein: CASSFTGGRGSDTQYF.

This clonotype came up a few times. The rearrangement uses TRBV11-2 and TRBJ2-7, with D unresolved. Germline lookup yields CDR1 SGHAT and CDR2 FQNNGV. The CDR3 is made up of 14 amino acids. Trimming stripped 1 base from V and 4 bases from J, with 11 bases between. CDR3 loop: CASSLGSGLYEQYF. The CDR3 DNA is TGTGCCAGCAGCTTAGGGTCGGGTTTGTACGAGCAGTACTTC. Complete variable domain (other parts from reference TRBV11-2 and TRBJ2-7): EAGVAQSPRYKIIEKRQSVAFWCNPISGHATLYWYQQILGQGPKLLIQFQNNGVVDDSQLPKDRFSAERLKGVDSTLKIQPAKLEDSAVYLCASSLGSGLYEQYFGPGTRLTVT.

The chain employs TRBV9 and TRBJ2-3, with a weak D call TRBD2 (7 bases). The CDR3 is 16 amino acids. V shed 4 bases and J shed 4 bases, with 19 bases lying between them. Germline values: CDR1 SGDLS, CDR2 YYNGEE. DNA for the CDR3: TGTGCCAGCAGCCTTCCCACGGGGGGCCAAGCAGATACGCAGTATTTT. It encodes CASSLPTGGQADTQYF.

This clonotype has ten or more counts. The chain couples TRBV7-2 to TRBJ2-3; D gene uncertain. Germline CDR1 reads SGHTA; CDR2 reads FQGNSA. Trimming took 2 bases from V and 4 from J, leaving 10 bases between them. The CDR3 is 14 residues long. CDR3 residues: CASSLPRWADTQYF. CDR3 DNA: TGTGCCAGCAGCTTACCCAGGTGGGCAGATACGCAGTATTTT. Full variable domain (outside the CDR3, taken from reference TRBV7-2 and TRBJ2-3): GAGVSQSPSNKVTEKGKDVELRCDPISGHTALYWYRQSLGQGLEFLIYFQGNSAPDKSGLPSDRFSAERTGGSVSTLTIQRTQQEDSAVYLCASSLPRWADTQYFGPGTRLTVL.

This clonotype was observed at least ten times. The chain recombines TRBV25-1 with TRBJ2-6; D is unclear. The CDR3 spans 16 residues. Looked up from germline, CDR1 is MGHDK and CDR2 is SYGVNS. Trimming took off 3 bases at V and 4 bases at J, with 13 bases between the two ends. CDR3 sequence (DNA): TGTGCCAGCAGTGATTCTGGCGGTAGGGGGGCCAACGTCCTGACTTTC. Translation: CASSDSGGRGANVLTF.

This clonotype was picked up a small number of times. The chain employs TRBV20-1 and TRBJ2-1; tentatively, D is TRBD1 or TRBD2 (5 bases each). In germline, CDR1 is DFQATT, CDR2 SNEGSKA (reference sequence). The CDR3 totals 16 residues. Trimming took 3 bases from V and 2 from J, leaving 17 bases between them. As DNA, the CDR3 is TGCAGTGCTAGGGGGACCTCCGGGGTCCCCTACAATGAGCAGTTCTTC. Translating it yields CSARGTSGVPYNEQFF.

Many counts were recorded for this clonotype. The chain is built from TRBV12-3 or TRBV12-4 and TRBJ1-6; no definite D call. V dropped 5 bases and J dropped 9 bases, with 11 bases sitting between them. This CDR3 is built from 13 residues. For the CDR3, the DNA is TGTGCCAGCAGTGAATTAAGCGCTTCACCCCTCCACTTT. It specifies CASSELSASPLHF.

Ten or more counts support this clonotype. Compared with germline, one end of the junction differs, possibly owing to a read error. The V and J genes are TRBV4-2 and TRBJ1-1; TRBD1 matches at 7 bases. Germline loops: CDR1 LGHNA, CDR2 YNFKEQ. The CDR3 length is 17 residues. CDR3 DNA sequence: TGTGCCAGCAGCCAAATCTTGCCGAGGGGGCTGAACGCTGAAGCTTTCTTT. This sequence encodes CASSQILPRGLNAEAFF.

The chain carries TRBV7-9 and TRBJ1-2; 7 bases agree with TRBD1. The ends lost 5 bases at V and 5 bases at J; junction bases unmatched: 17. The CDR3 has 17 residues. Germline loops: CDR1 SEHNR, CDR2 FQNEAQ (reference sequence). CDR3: CASSPNPDRVGRYGYTF. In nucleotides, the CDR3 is TGTGCCAGCAGCCCAAACCCAGACAGGGTTGGTAGGTATGGCTACACCTTC.

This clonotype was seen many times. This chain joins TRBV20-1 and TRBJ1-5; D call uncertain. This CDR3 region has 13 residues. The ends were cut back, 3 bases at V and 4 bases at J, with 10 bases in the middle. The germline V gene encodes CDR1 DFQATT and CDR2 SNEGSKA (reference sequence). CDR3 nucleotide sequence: TGCAGTGCTAGTATTACACCTAATCAGCCCCAGCATTTT. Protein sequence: CSASITPNQPQHF.

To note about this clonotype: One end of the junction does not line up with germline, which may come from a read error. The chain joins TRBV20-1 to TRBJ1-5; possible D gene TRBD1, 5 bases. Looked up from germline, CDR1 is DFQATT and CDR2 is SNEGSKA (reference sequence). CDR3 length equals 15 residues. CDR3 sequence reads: CSARPSGLLNQPQPF. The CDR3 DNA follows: TGCAGTGCTAGACCCTCGGGACTCCTTAATCAGCCCCAGCCTTTT.

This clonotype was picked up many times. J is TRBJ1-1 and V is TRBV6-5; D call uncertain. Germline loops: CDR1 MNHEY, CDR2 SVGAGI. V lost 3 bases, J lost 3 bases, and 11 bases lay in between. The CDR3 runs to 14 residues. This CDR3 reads CASSYVVEDTEAFF. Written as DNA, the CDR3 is TGTGCCAGCAGTTATGTGGTCGAGGACACTGAAGCTTTCTTT.

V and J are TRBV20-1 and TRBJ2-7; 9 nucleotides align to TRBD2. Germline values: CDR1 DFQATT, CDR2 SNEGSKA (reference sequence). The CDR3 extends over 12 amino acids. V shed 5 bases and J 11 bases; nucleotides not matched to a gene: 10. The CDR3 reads CSAPRLAEGEYF. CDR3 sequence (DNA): TGCAGTGCTCCTAGACTAGCGGAAGGGGAGTACTTC.

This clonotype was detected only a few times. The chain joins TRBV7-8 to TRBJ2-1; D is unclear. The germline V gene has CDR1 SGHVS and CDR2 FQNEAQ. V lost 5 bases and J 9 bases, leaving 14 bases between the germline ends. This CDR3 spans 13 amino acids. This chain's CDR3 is CASSPREAGEQFF. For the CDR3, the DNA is TGTGCCAGCAGCCCCCGAGAAGCCGGTGAGCAGTTCTTC.

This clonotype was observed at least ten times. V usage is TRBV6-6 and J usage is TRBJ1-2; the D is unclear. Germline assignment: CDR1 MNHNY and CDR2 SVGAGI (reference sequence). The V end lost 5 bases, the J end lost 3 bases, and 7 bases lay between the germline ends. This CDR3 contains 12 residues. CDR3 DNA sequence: TGTGCCAGCAGTCCCGCCGACTATGGCTACACCTTC. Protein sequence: CASSPADYGYTF.

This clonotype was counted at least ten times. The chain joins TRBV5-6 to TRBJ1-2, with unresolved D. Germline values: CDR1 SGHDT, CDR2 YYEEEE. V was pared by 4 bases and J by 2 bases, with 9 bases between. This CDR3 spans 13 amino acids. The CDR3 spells CASSIGTNYGYTF. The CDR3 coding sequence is TGTGCCAGCAGCATAGGCACGAACTATGGCTACACCTTC.

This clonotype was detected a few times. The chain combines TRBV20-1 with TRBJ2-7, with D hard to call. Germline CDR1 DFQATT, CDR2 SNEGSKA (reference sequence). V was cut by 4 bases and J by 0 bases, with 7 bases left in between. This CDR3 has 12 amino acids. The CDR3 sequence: CSAKGISYEQYF. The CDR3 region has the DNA TGCAGTGCTAAGGGTATCTCCTACGAGCAGTACTTC.

DNA of the CDR3: TGTGCCAGCAGCTCGAACCTCGGACAGGACTACACCTTC. This codes for CASSSNLGQDYTF. This chain uses TRBV7-9 with TRBJ1-2, with 7 bases fitting TRBD1. Germline V CDR1 and CDR2: SEHNR, FQNEAQ (reference sequence). V lost 4 bases, J lost 10 bases, and 9 bases stayed unmatched. This CDR3 comprises 13 residues.

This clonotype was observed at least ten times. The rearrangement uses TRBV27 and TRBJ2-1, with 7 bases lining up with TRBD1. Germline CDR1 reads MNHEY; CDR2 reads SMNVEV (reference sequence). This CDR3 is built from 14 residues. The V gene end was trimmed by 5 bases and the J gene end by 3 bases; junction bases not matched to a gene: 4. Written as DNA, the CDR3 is TGTGCCAGCAGTGGGACAGCTGACTACAATGAGCAGTTCTTC. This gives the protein CASSGTADYNEQFF.